In this sample, the clone carrying this TCR beta chain turned up many times. This sample was taken from a study of T cells in Graves' hyperthyroidism and ophthalmopathy. Template material for amplifying TCR beta CDR3 regions consisted of RNA transcripts. TCR CDR3 underwent first-round RT-PCR with the HTBI primer set. TCRdb recomputed calls from the multiplex PCR reads with MiXCR, one row per CDR3 protein. Of 160,000 or so distinct CDR3 sequences listed, 8% to 9.5% are singletons. Patients were excluded because of uncontrolled infection, other autoimmune disease, pregnancy or lactation. Thyroid ultrasound and orbital computed tomography, with clinical symptoms and serum thyroxine and TRAb, informed diagnoses. Trimming took off 10 bases at V and 0 bases at J, with 7 bases between the two ends. Germline CDR1 and CDR2: MNHEY and SVGEGT. This CDR3 spans 12 amino acids.

The chain carries TRBV6-2 or TRBV6-3 and TRBJ1-5, with unresolved D. Sequencing used blood. The TCR originated in a woman aged 18-29 years with Graves' hyperthyroidism that later progressed to Graves' ophthalmopathy. CDR3 amino acids: CATSDSNQPQHF. DNA for the CDR3: TGTGCCACCTCGGATAGCAATCAGCCCCAGCATTTT.